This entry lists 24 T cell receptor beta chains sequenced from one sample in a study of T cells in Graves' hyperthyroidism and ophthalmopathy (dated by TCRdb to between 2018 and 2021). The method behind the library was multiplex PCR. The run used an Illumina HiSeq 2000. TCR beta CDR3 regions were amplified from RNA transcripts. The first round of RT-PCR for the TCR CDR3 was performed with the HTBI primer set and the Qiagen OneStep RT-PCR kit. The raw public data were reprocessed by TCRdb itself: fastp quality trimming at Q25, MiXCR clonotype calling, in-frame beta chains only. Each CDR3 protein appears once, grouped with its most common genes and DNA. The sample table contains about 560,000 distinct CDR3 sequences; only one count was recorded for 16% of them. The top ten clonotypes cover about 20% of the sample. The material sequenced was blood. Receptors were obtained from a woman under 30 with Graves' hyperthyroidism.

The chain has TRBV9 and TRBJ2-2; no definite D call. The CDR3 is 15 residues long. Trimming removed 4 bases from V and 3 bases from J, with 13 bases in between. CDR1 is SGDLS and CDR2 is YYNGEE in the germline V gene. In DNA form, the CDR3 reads TGTGCCAGCAGCCTTAGGCTCGGAGACACCGGGGAGCTGTTTTTT. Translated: CASSLRLGDTGELFF. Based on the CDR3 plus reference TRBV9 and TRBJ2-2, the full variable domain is DSGVTQTPKHLITATGQRVTLRCSPRSGDLSVYWYQQSLDQGLQFLIQYYNGEERAKGNILERFSAQQFPDLHSELNLSSLELGDSALYFCASSLRLGDTGELFFGEGSRLTVL.

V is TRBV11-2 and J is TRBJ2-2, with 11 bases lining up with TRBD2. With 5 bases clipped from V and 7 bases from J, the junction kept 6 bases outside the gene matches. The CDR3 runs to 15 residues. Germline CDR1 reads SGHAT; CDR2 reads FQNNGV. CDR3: CASSPAGLAGGELFF. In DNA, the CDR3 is TGTGCCAGCAGCCCCGCCGGACTAGCGGGCGGGGAGCTGTTTTTT.

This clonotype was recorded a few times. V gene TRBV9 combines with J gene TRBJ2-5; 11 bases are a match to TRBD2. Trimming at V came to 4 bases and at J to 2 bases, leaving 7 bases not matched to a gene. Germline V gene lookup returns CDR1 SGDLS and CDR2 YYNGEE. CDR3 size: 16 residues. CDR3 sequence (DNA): TGTGCCAGCAGCTACGGAGGGACTAGCGGACAAGAGACCCAGTACTTC. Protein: CASSYGGTSGQETQYF.

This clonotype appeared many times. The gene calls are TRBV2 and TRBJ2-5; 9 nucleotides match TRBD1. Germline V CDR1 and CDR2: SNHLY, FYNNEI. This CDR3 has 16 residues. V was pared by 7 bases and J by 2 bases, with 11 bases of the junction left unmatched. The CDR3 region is CASIQSLGTGQETQYF. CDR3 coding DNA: TGTGCCAGCATTCAGTCATTGGGGACAGGGCAAGAGACCCAGTACTTC.

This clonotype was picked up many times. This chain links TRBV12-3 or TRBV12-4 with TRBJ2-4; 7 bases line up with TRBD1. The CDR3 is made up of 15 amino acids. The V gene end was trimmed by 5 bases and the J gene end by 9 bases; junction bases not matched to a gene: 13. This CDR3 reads CASSPTGTVLGIQYF. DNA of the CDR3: TGTGCCAGCAGTCCAACTGGGACAGTCCTAGGCATTCAGTACTTC.

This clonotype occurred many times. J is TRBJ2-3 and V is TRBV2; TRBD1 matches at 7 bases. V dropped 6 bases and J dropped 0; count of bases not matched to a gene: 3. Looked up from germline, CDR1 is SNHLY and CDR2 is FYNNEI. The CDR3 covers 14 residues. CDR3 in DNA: TGTGCCAGCAGGGGGGACAGTAGCACAGATACGCAGTATTTT. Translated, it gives CASRGDSSTDTQYF.

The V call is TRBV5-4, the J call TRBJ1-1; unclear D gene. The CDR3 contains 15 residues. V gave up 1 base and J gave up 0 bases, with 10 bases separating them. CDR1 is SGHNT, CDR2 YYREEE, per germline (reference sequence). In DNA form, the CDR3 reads TGTGCCAGCAGCTTGTTGAACAGCTTGAACACTGAAGCTTTCTTT. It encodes CASSLLNSLNTEAFF.

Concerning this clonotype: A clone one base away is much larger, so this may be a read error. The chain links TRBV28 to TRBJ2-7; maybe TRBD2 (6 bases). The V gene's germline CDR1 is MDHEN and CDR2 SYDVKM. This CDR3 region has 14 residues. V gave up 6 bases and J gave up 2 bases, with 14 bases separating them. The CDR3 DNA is TGTGCCAGCAGGCGACTAGTGGGACCCTACGAGCAGTACTTC. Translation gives CASRRLVGPYEQYF.

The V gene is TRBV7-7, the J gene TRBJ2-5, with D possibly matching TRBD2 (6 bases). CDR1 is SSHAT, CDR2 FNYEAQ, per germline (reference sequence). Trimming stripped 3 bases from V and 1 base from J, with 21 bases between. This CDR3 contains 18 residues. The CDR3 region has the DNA TGTGCCAGCAGCTTGGGCGTTCGGGTTAGCGGTGTCCAAGAGACCCAGTACTTC. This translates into CASSLGVRVSGVQETQYF.

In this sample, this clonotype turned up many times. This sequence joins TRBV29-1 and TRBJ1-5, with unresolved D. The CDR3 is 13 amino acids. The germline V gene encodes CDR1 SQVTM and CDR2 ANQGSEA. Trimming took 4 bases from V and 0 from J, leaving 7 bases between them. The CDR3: CSVAGNSNQPQHF. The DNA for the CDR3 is TGCAGCGTTGCCGGTAATAGCAATCAGCCCCAGCATTTT.

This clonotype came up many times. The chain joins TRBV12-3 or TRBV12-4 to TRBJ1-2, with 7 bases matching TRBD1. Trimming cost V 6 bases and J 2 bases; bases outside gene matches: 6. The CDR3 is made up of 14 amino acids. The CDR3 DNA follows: TGTGCCAGCAGCCCGACAGGGAAGAACTATGGCTACACCTTC. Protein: CASSPTGKNYGYTF.

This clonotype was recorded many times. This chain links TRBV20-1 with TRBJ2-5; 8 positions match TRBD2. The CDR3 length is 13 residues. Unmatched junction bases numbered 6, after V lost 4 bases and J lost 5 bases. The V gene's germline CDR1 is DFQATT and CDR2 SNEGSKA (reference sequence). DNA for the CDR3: TGCAGTGCTAATAGCGGGGCTGGGGAGACCCAGTACTTC. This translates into CSANSGAGETQYF.

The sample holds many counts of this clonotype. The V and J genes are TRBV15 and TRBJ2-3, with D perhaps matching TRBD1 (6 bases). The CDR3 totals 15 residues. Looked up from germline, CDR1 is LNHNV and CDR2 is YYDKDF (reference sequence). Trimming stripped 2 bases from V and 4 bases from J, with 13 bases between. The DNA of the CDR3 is TGTGCCACCAGCAGACCACGGACAGAAGCAGATACGCAGTATTTT. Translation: CATSRPRTEADTQYF.

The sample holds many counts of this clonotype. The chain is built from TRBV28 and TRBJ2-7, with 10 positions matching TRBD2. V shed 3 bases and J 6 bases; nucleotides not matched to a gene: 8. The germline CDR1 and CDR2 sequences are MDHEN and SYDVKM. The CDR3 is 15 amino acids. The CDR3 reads CASSFLGLAGAEQYF. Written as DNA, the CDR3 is TGTGCCAGCAGTTTTCTAGGGCTAGCGGGAGCCGAGCAGTACTTC.

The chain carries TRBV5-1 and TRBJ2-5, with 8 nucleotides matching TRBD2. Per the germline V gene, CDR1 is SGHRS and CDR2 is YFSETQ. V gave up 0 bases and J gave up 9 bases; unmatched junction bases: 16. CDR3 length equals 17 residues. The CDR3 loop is CASSLGRGSAGARAQYF. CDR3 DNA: TGCGCCAGCAGCTTGGGCCGTGGATCAGCGGGGGCCCGGGCCCAGTACTTC.

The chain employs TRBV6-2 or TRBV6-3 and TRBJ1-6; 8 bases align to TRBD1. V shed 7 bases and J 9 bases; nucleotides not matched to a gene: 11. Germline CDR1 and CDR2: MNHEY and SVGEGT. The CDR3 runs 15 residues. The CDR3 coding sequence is TGTGCCAGCACCCCCATCGGACAGGGAGGTTCACCCCTCCACTTT. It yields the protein CASTPIGQGGSPLHF.

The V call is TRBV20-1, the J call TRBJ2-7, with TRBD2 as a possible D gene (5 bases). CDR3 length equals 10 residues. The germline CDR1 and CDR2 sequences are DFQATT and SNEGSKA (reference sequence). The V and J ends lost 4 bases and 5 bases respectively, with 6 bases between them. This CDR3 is CSAKEDEQYF. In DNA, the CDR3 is TGCAGTGCTAAGGAGGACGAGCAGTACTTC.

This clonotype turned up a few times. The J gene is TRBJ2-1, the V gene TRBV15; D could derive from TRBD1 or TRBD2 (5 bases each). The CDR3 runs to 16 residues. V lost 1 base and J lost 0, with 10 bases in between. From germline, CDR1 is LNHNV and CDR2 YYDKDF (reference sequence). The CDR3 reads CATSRGLGDSYNEQFF. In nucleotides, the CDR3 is TGTGCCACCAGCAGAGGTCTGGGGGACTCCTACAATGAGCAGTTCTTC.

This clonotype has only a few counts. The CDR3, as DNA: TGTGCCAGTAGTATTATAGGACTCTACAATGAGCAGTTCTTC. Translation: CASSIIGLYNEQFF. The chain uses TRBV19 and TRBJ2-1, with D perhaps TRBD2 (5 bases). Germline CDR1 and CDR2: LNHDA and SQIVND (reference sequence). The CDR3 consists of 14 residues. V lost 3 bases and J lost 3, with 9 bases in between.

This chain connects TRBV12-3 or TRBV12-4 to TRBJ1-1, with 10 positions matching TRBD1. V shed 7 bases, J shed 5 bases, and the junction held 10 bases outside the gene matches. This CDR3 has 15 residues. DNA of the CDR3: TGTGCCAGCAACCACCGGGACAGGGGAGCTACTGAAGCTTTCTTT. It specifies CASNHRDRGATEAFF.

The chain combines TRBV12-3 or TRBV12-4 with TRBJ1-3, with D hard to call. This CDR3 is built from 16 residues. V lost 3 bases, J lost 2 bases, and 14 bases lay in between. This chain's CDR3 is CASSFFDWRPGNTIYF. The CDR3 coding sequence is TGTGCCAGCAGTTTCTTCGACTGGAGACCTGGAAACACCATATATTTT.

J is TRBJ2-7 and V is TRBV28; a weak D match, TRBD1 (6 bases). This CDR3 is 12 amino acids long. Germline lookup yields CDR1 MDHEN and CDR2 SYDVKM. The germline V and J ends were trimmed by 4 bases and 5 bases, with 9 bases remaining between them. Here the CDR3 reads CASSWDKHEQYF. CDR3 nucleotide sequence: TGTGCCAGCAGTTGGGACAAACACGAGCAGTACTTC.

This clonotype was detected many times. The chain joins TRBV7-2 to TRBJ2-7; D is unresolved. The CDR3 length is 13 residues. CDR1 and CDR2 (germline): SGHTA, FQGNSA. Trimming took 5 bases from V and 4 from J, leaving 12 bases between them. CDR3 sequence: CASSRVGPYEQYF. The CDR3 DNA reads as TGTGCCAGCAGCCGGGTAGGACCATACGAGCAGTACTTC.

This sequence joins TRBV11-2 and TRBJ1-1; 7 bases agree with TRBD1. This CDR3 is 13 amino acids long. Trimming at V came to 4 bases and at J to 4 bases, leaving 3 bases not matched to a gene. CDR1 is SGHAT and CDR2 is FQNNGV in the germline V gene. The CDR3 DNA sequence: TGTGCCAGCAGCTACAGGGGTTTCACTGAAGCTTTCTTT. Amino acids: CASSYRGFTEAFF.